The 18 T cell receptor beta chains listed next were all sequenced from one sample in a study of shared clonotypes between healthy human individuals. The method was immunoSEQ multiplex PCR; TCRdb's version includes in-frame clones alone and lacks a portion of them. This sample has some 380,000 clones, with roughly 96% found just once. Sequenced input: memory CD8+ T cells sorted from blood. Subset reported: CD45RO+ cells pooled with CCR7-negative TemRA cells. Receptor source: a man aged 30 to 45 in good health.

The chain recombines TRBV6-1 with TRBJ2-5; D not certain. The CDR3 has 11 residues. V was cut by 1 base and J by 5 bases, with 2 bases left in between. Germline V gene data show CDR1 as MNHNS and CDR2 as SASEGT. The CDR3 protein is CASSEGETQYF. The CDR3 nucleotides read TGTGCCAGCAGTGAAGGGGAGACCCAGTACTTC.

The count of this clone is one. V and J are TRBV6-1 and TRBJ2-7; 11 bases are shared with TRBD1. The V segment lost 4 bases and the J segment 3 bases; nucleotides outside the gene matches: 2. Germline CDR1 is MNHNS and CDR2 is SASEGT. This CDR3 has 14 amino acids. The CDR3 DNA follows: TGTGCCAGCAGTGGCGGGACAGGGGGCTACGAGCAGTACTTC. This codes for CASSGGTGGYEQYF.

The gene calls are TRBV7-2 and TRBJ2-7; no clear D gene. Germline CDR1 SGHTA, CDR2 FQGNSA. This CDR3 is built from 12 residues. V lost 2 bases to trimming and J lost 2 bases, with 4 bases between them. This CDR3 reads CASSLIAYEQYF. CDR3 nucleotides: TGTGCCAGCAGCTTAATAGCCTACGAGCAGTACTTC.

The rearrangement links TRBV20-1 to TRBJ2-1; TRBD2 matches 7 bases. Germline trimming cut 7 bases from V and 4 bases from J; bases unmatched to any gene: 1. Germline CDR1 and CDR2: DFQATT and SNEGSKA (reference sequence). The CDR3 has 11 residues. The CDR3 loop is CSVSGYNEQFF. DNA of the CDR3: TGCAGTGTTAGCGGGTACAATGAGCAGTTCTTC.

The genes are TRBV10-3 and TRBJ2-7; D gene unclear. The germline V gene has CDR1 ENHRY and CDR2 SYGVKD. The CDR3 is made up of 13 amino acids. V was shortened by 2 bases and J by 1 base, with 6 bases between the two germline ends. As DNA, the CDR3 is TGTGCCATCAGTGAGCCGGGTTCCTACGAGCAGTACTTC. Its protein is CAISEPGSYEQYF.

This clone has a handful of counts. The V gene is TRBV20-1, the J gene TRBJ1-1, with no clear D. The CDR3 is made up of 11 amino acids. Trimming removed 1 base at V and 8 bases at J, with 8 bases between. Germline CDR1 and CDR2: DFQATT and SNEGSKA (reference sequence). CDR3: CSARVPQEAFF. The CDR3 bases are TGCAGTGCTAGAGTTCCGCAAGAAGCTTTCTTT.

In this sample, this clone turned up once. This rearrangement joins TRBV2 to TRBJ1-4, with 8 bases fitting TRBD1. The J segment lost 10 bases and the V segment lost 10 bases, leaving 8 bases of the junction unmatched. This CDR3 spans 12 amino acids. CDR1 SNHLY and CDR2 FYNNEI come from the germline V gene. CDR3 sequence: CATDQQGGKLFF. The CDR3 bases are TGTGCCACAGACCAACAGGGGGGAAAACTGTTTTTT.

This sequence joins TRBV27 and TRBJ2-3; 11 bases fit TRBD2. Germline assignment: CDR1 MNHEY and CDR2 SMNVEV (reference sequence). Trimming at V came to 8 bases and at J to 1 base, leaving 5 bases not matched to a gene. The CDR3 has 15 residues. The CDR3 sequence: CASPTSGRCTDTQYF. In DNA, the CDR3 is TGTGCCAGCCCCACTAGCGGGAGATGCACAGATACGCAGTATTTT.

V is TRBV20-1 and J is TRBJ2-7; D remains unclear. This CDR3 contains 10 residues. V dropped 3 bases and J dropped 5 bases, with 5 bases sitting between them. Germline CDR1 is DFQATT and CDR2 is SNEGSKA (reference sequence). The CDR3 coding sequence is TGCAGTGCTAGCCCCCACGAGCAGTACTTC. It is translated as CSASPHEQYF.

This clone was seen only a few times. The same CDR3 also results from other DNA sequences found in this sample. The chain recombines TRBV28 with TRBJ1-5; the match to TRBD1 covers 8 bases. CDR1 and CDR2 from the germline V gene are MDHEN and SYDVKM. The junction had 3 bases not matched to a gene; V was cut back by 5 bases and J by 6 bases. The CDR3 consists of 13 residues. CDR3 nucleotide sequence: TGTGCCAGCAGTGGGACAGGTTTTCAGCCCCAGCATTTT. This encodes CASSGTGFQPQHF.

The V call is TRBV28, the J call TRBJ1-4; perhaps TRBD1 as D (5 bases). Germline CDR1 and CDR2: MDHEN and SYDVKM. CDR3 length equals 19 residues. Trimming shortened V by 1 base and J by 5 bases, and 23 bases separated the two germline ends. CDR3 residues: CASSLFSLTGTPINEKLFF. The CDR3 DNA follows: TGTGCCAGCAGTTTATTTTCCCTCACCGGGACCCCCATAAATGAAAAACTGTTTTTT.

This chain connects TRBV10-3 to TRBJ2-7; D gene uncertain. Germline V gene lookup returns CDR1 ENHRY and CDR2 SYGVKD. V was shortened by 0 bases and J by 5 bases, with 11 bases between the two germline ends. This CDR3 contains 14 residues. CDR3 sequence (DNA): TGTGCCATCAGTGAGTCGATGGGGTCCCACGAGCAGTACTTC. Translation: CAISESMGSHEQYF.

V is TRBV5-1 and J is TRBJ2-5; a possible D gene is TRBD1 (6 bases). The germline V and J ends were trimmed by 3 bases and 2 bases, with 20 bases remaining between them. The CDR3 is made up of 17 amino acids. In germline, CDR1 is SGHRS, CDR2 YFSETQ. The chain's CDR3 is CASSSSIHSTGQETQYF. As DNA, the CDR3 is TGCGCCAGCAGCTCGTCAATCCATTCGACAGGTCAAGAGACCCAGTACTTC.

The genes are TRBV20-1 and TRBJ2-7; D ambiguous. Trimming cost V 6 bases and J 3 bases, with 9 bases left between them. The CDR3 loop spans 11 amino acids. Germline CDR1 DFQATT, CDR2 SNEGSKA (reference sequence). The DNA of the CDR3 is TGCAGTGCCGCGGACCGCTACGAGCAGTACTTC. This sequence encodes CSAADRYEQYF.

This clone occurred once. The CDR3 loop is CASSSTSGSIHEQYF. The CDR3 DNA reads TGTGCCAGCAGCTCCACTAGCGGGAGCATCCACGAGCAGTACTTC. The chain recombines TRBV11-2 with TRBJ2-7, with TRBD2 identical over 11 bases. Per the germline V gene, CDR1 is SGHAT and CDR2 is FQNNGV. V dropped 4 bases and J dropped 5; count of bases not matched to a gene: 7. CDR3 size: 15 residues.

The rearrangement links TRBV11-2 to TRBJ2-1; 10 bases are shared with TRBD2. Germline loops: CDR1 SGHAT, CDR2 FQNNGV. The V segment lost 6 bases and the J segment 9 bases; nucleotides outside the gene matches: 17. The CDR3 is made up of 17 amino acids. The CDR3 loop reads CASSAPSGSLGFGEQFF. The CDR3 bases are TGTGCCAGCAGTGCGCCTAGCGGGAGTTTAGGGTTCGGTGAGCAGTTCTTC.

The rearrangement joins TRBV14 to TRBJ2-7, with 10 bases aligning to TRBD1. The CDR3 sequence is 16 residues long. Losses at the gene ends were 4 bases for V and 4 bases for J; bases not matched to a gene: 10. The V gene's germline CDR1 is SGHDN and CDR2 FVKESK. CDR3 in amino acids: CASSRTGQGRPYEQYF. CDR3 coding DNA: TGTGCCAGCAGCCGAACGGGACAGGGGCGACCTTACGAGCAGTACTTC.

The chain has TRBV28 and TRBJ2-1; D not resolved. Germline V CDR1 and CDR2: MDHEN, SYDVKM. This CDR3 comprises 12 residues. V was pared by 6 bases and J by 5 bases, with 8 bases between. The CDR3 sequence is CASRTSNNEQFF. The CDR3 region has the DNA TGTGCCAGCAGGACGAGTAACAATGAGCAGTTCTTC.